This entry lists 26 T cell receptor beta chains sequenced from one sample in a study of blood T cell repertoires in COVID-19. Sequenced by immunoSEQ multiplex PCR; TCRdb stores in-frame clones only, minus some. The table has roughly 100,000 clones, about 80% seen once. Material: peripheral blood. The receptors derive from a woman older than 75 with active or convalescent COVID-19.

The rearrangement links TRBV6-5 to TRBJ1-5; D is perhaps TRBD1 (6 bases). CDR1 is MNHEY and CDR2 is SVGAGI in the germline V gene. CDR3 length: 12 residues. V was pared by 10 bases and J by 7 bases, with 14 bases between. CDR3 sequence reads: CATRSRGQPQHF. The CDR3 region has the DNA TGTGCCACGCGCTCGAGGGGGCAGCCCCAGCATTTT.

The table lists this clone with many counts. The rearrangement uses TRBV19 and TRBJ1-5; a possible D gene is TRBD1 (5 bases). Germline CDR1 and CDR2: LNHDA and SQIVND (reference sequence). This CDR3 region has 15 residues. Trimming took 2 bases from V and 3 from J, leaving 11 bases between them. The CDR3 sequence is CASSINGRVNQPQHF. CDR3 coding DNA: TGTGCCAGTAGTATAAATGGCAGGGTCAATCAGCCCCAGCATTTT.

This clone was seen a single time. The chain combines TRBV7-2 with TRBJ2-5; TRBD2 aligns across 12 bases. J was trimmed by 1 base and V by 7 bases; bases with no gene match: 1. This CDR3 spans 14 amino acids. CDR1 is SGHTA and CDR2 is FQGNSA in the germline V gene. In DNA form, the CDR3 reads TGTGCCAGCACTAGCGGGAGGGCCCAAGAGACCCAGTACTTC. Its translation: CASTSGRAQETQYF. The full variable domain, in which reference TRBV7-2 and TRBJ2-5 provide the parts outside the CDR3, is GAGVSQSPSNKVTEKGKDVELRCDPISGHTALYWYRQSLGQGLEFLIYFQGNSAPDKSGLPSDRFSAERTGGSVSTLTIQRTQQEDSAVYLCASTSGRAQETQYFGPGTRLLVL.

This clone appeared a single time. This chain joins TRBV28 and TRBJ1-2, with 7 nucleotides matching TRBD1. This CDR3 comprises 16 residues. CDR1 is MDHEN, CDR2 SYDVKM, per germline. J lost 4 bases, V lost 0 bases, and 8 bases had no gene match. CDR3 in amino acids: CASSLWEQGETYGYTF. The CDR3 DNA reads as TGTGCCAGCAGTTTATGGGAGCAGGGGGAGACCTATGGCTACACCTTC.

This clone was seen only a few times. The chain has TRBV30 and TRBJ1-5; perhaps TRBD1 as D (5 bases). This CDR3 is 13 amino acids long. Trimming removed 2 bases from V and 5 bases from J, with 10 bases in between. CDR1 is GTSNPN, CDR2 SVGIG, per germline (reference sequence). DNA of the CDR3: TGTGCCTGGAGTATCGGGGGGTATCAGCCCCAGCATTTT. Translating it yields CAWSIGGYQPQHF.

The J gene is TRBJ2-1, the V gene TRBV3-1 (or the pseudogene TRBV3-2); TRBD2 aligns across 8 bases. V trimming: 2 bases; J trimming: 6 bases; junction bases outside the gene matches: 12. There are 17 residues in the CDR3. Germline CDR1 LGHDT, CDR2 YNNKEL (reference sequence). CDR3 coding DNA: TGTGCCAGCAGCCAAACTGGCGGGGGGACCTCCCGCAATGAGCAGTTCTTC. Its translation: CASSQTGGGTSRNEQFF.

The chain is built from TRBV6-5 and TRBJ2-7; perhaps TRBD2 as D (7 bases). The ends were cut back, 8 bases at V and 2 bases at J, with 13 bases in the middle. Germline V CDR1 and CDR2: MNHEY, SVGAGI. The CDR3 is 13 residues long. The CDR3 nucleotides read TGTGCCAGCGGGGAGGGGGATACCTACGAGCAGTACTTC. It yields the protein CASGEGDTYEQYF.

The rearrangement uses TRBV19 and TRBJ1-6, with D uncertain. The CDR3 is 16 residues long. Looked up from germline, CDR1 is LNHDA and CDR2 is SQIVND (reference sequence). Trimming pared 5 bases from V and 6 bases from J, leaving 17 bases between. The CDR3 sequence is CASSAKVQTGNSPLHF. The CDR3 nucleotides are TGTGCCAGTAGTGCAAAGGTTCAGACGGGTAATTCACCCCTCCACTTT.

This chain links TRBV28 with TRBJ1-5; 7 bases map to TRBD1. V lost 8 bases, J lost 3 bases, and 10 bases stayed unmatched. Germline assignment: CDR1 MDHEN and CDR2 SYDVKM. The CDR3 length is 15 residues. As DNA, the CDR3 is TGTGCCAGCCAGCAGGCCGGGACAGTCAATCAGCCCCAGCATTTT. Residues: CASQQAGTVNQPQHF.

This chain connects TRBV6-5 to TRBJ1-4, with D tentatively TRBD1 (6 bases). Germline V gene data show CDR1 as MNHEY and CDR2 as SVGAGI. V was pared by 6 bases and J by 7 bases, with 18 bases between. The CDR3 runs to 15 residues. The CDR3 DNA follows: TGTGCCAGCAGCCAAGCGGGGGCGCAAGGTGAAAAACTGTTTTTT. Its translation: CASSQAGAQGEKLFF.

This clone appeared a few times. V is TRBV9 and J is TRBJ2-7; maybe TRBD2 (5 bases). Germline CDR1 is SGDLS and CDR2 is YYNGEE. The CDR3 is 14 residues long. The germline V and J ends were trimmed by 0 bases and 5 bases, with 12 bases remaining between them. In DNA form, the CDR3 reads TGTGCCAGCAGCGTAGGATTGCTCGGGAACGAGCAGTACTTC. Translation gives CASSVGLLGNEQYF.

This chain joins TRBV7-9 and TRBJ1-2, with D perhaps TRBD1 (6 bases). The CDR3 has 16 residues. V lost 7 bases, J lost 4 bases, and 22 bases lay in between. Germline-derived CDR1 and CDR2 are SEHNR and FQNEAQ (reference sequence). The CDR3 loop reads CASTPSQQRDTYGYTF. The CDR3 nucleotides are TGTGCCAGCACCCCCTCGCAACAACGGGACACCTATGGCTACACCTTC.

This clone has just one count. The chain combines TRBV19 with TRBJ1-3; D is unresolved. The CDR3 runs 15 residues. V was shortened by 7 bases and J by 1 base, with 14 bases between the two germline ends. Germline loops: CDR1 LNHDA, CDR2 SQIVND (reference sequence). Here the CDR3 reads CASNDAGRSGNTIYF. CDR3 in DNA: TGTGCCAGTAACGACGCGGGAAGGTCTGGAAACACCATATATTTT.

The J gene is TRBJ1-1, the V gene TRBV9, with a weak D call TRBD1 (5 bases). V was cut by 2 bases and J by 5 bases, with 10 bases left in between. Germline V gives CDR1 SGDLS, CDR2 YYNGEE. This CDR3 has 13 amino acids. CDR3 region: CASSVQGITEAFF. In DNA, the CDR3 is TGTGCCAGCAGCGTCCAGGGTATTACTGAAGCTTTCTTT.

This chain links TRBV6-5 with TRBJ1-4; D not certain. V was shortened by 3 bases and J by 3 bases, with 14 bases between the two germline ends. Germline loops: CDR1 MNHEY, CDR2 SVGAGI. This CDR3 comprises 16 residues. The CDR3 is CASSYWRPPANEKLFF. The CDR3 DNA is TGTGCCAGCAGTTATTGGAGGCCGCCAGCTAATGAAAAACTGTTTTTT.

The genes are TRBV3-1 (or the pseudogene TRBV3-2) and TRBJ1-4; TRBD1 is a possible D gene (6 bases). CDR1 and CDR2 (germline): LGHDT, YNNKEL (reference sequence). This CDR3 contains 15 residues. Trimming removed 4 bases from V and 1 base from J, with 10 bases in between. CDR3 protein: CASSLGGGTNEKLFF. Here the CDR3 DNA reads TGTGCCAGCAGCCTGGGAGGGGGAACTAATGAAAAACTGTTTTTT.

The chain has TRBV29-1 and TRBJ2-3, with TRBD2 matching 14 bases. The CDR3 sequence is 15 residues long. Germline V gene lookup returns CDR1 SQVTM and CDR2 ANQGSEA. V trimming: 6 bases; J trimming: 3 bases; junction bases outside the gene matches: 5. CDR3 sequence: CSVPGLAGGTDTQYF. The CDR3 DNA reads TGCAGCGTACCCGGACTAGCGGGGGGTACAGATACGCAGTATTTT.

The chain employs TRBV19 and TRBJ1-1; tentatively, D is TRBD1 (5 bases). Germline V lookup: CDR1 LNHDA, CDR2 SQIVND (reference sequence). This CDR3 has 13 amino acids. V was cut by 7 bases and J by 7 bases, with 16 bases left in between. CDR3 DNA: TGTGCCAGTACTGCAGGGCCTAAAGGTGAAGCTTTCTTT. It specifies CASTAGPKGEAFF.

The CDR3 here is CASSLGSDRGNYGYTF. The CDR3 DNA follows: TGTGCCAGCAGTTTAGGGTCGGACAGGGGTAACTATGGCTACACCTTC. This chain links TRBV28 with TRBJ1-2, with 9 bases identical to TRBD1. This CDR3 region has 16 residues. CDR1 is MDHEN and CDR2 is SYDVKM in the germline V gene. Unmatched junction bases numbered 5, after V lost 2 bases and J lost 1 base.

Details on this clone: The junction does not match germline at one end; this may be a read error. This chain's CDR3 is CASSSGLAAGTGELFF. CDR3 sequence (DNA): TGTGCTAGCAGCTCAGGACTAGCGGCGGGCACCGGGGAGCTGTTTTTT. The V call is TRBV7-7, the J call TRBJ2-2; 10 nucleotides agree with TRBD2. The CDR3 runs 16 residues. The germline V gene has CDR1 SSHAT and CDR2 FNYEAQ (reference sequence). Based on the CDR3 plus reference TRBV7-7 and TRBJ2-2, the full variable domain is GAGVSQSPRYKVTKRGQDVTLRCDPISSHATLYWYQQALGQGPEFLTYFNYEAQPDKSGLPSDRFSAERPEGSISTLTIQRTEQRDSAMYRCASSSGLAAGTGELFFGEGSRLTVL.

The table lists this clone with a few counts. This sequence joins TRBV5-4 and TRBJ1-1; 7 bases are a match to TRBD1. CDR3 length: 17 amino acids. The germline V gene encodes CDR1 SGHNT and CDR2 YYREEE (reference sequence). The junction had 8 bases not matched to a gene; V was cut back by 0 bases and J by 0 bases. CDR3 protein: CASSLGGGGQMNTEAFF. As DNA, the CDR3 is TGTGCCAGCAGCTTGGGTGGAGGGGGACAGATGAACACTGAAGCTTTCTTT.

The chain links TRBV6-5 to TRBJ2-3, with a weak D call TRBD1 (5 bases). Between the trimmed V and J ends, which lost 5 bases and 2 bases, there was a span of 11 bases. Germline V gene data show CDR1 as MNHEY and CDR2 as SVGAGI. The CDR3 length is 14 residues. CDR3 loop: CASSRQGFTDTQYF. The CDR3 region has the DNA TGTGCCAGCAGTCGTCAGGGATTCACAGATACGCAGTATTTT.

The CDR3 sequence is CASSQERRGGGRSYEQYF. DNA for the CDR3: TGTGCCAGCAGCCAGGAACGTAGGGGGGGCGGCCGTTCCTACGAGCAGTACTTC. The rearrangement joins TRBV11-2 to TRBJ2-7, with a weak D call TRBD2 (7 bases). V shed 5 bases and J shed 1 base, with 24 bases lying between them. CDR1 and CDR2 from the germline V gene are SGHAT and FQNNGV. The CDR3 length is 18 residues.

Only one count was recorded for this clone. The rearrangement uses TRBV19 and TRBJ2-4, with D maybe TRBD2 (5 bases). The germline V and J ends were trimmed by 10 bases and 6 bases, with 19 bases remaining between them. CDR3 length: 14 amino acids. Germline values: CDR1 LNHDA, CDR2 SQIVND (reference sequence). The CDR3 coding sequence is TGTGCCACCTCTTTTCGGACGGCGGGAAACATTCAGTACTTC. This translates into CATSFRTAGNIQYF.

The CDR3 region is CASSARGREKLFF. CDR3 coding DNA: TGTGCCAGCAGTGCCAGGGGGAGAGAAAAACTGTTTTTT. This sequence joins TRBV2 and TRBJ1-4, with 7 bases fitting TRBD1. J gave up 8 bases and V 4 bases, and 4 bases lay outside the gene matches. The CDR3 has 13 amino acids. In germline, CDR1 is SNHLY, CDR2 FYNNEI.

This clone has more than one count but fewer than ten. CDR3 sequence (DNA): TGTGCCACCAGTCCCCGGACAGTCTCTGGGGCCAACGTCCTGACTTTC. Its protein is CATSPRTVSGANVLTF. V gene TRBV24-1 combines with J gene TRBJ2-6; possibly TRBD1 for D (6 bases). Germline values: CDR1 KGHDR, CDR2 SFDVKD. The CDR3 has 16 amino acids. V was trimmed by 6 bases and J by 0 bases, leaving 11 bases between them.